These T cell receptor beta chains were read from a single sample in a study of a mutant IDH1 vaccine in newly diagnosed glioma. Their antigens remain unidentified. Clones were sequenced by immunoSEQ multiplex PCR, and TCRdb holds only the in-frame ones, with some missing. Of about 82,000 clones listed, about 82% are singletons. Sequenced here: PBMCs, sampled from a glioma patient whose treatment included an IDH1 peptide vaccine. The receptors were sampled from a young man with glioma. Some clones in this sample may be carry-over from other donors' samples. Each CDR3 is given with its conserved first and last residue. D genes are given only for firm matches. A clone size is listed for some rows: how often the clone was seen (once, few, many), or a class if it is expanded.

v_call: TRBV5-1
j_call: TRBJ1-5
clone_size: -
d_call: TRBD1
cdr3_aa: CASSLGQGGQPQHF
cdr3_nt: TGTGCCAGCAGCTTGGGACAGGGTGGACAGCCCCAGCATTTT

v_call: TRBV6-1
j_call: TRBJ1-4
clone_size: -
d_call: -
cdr3_aa: CASRTGFIEKLFF
cdr3_nt: TGTGCCAGCAGAACAGGGTTTATTGAAAAACTGTTTTTT

v_call: TRBV10-3
j_call: TRBJ2-2
clone_size: -
d_call: -
cdr3_aa: CAISEWPGELFF
cdr3_nt: TGTGCCATCAGTGAGTGGCCCGGGGAGCTGTTTTTT

v_call: TRBV28
j_call: TRBJ1-1
clone_size: -
d_call: TRBD1
cdr3_aa: CASTSGGAIEAFF
cdr3_nt: TGTGCCAGCACCTCAGGGGGCGCGATTGAAGCTTTCTTT

v_call: TRBV7-9
j_call: TRBJ2-3
clone_size: -
d_call: TRBD2
cdr3_aa: CASSPRLAGGPFPDTQYF
cdr3_nt: TGTGCCAGCAGCCCCCGACTAGCGGGGGGGCCATTTCCGGATACGCAGTATTTT

v_call: TRBV4-1
j_call: TRBJ1-1
clone_size: few
d_call: -
cdr3_aa: CASSQDQGTEAFF
cdr3_nt: TGCGCCAGCAGCCAAGATCAGGGAACTGAAGCTTTCTTT

v_call: TRBV18
j_call: TRBJ2-7
clone_size: once
d_call: -
cdr3_aa: CASRKEAGTDEQYF
cdr3_nt: TGTGCCAGCCGAAAGGAGGCGGGGACCGACGAGCAGTACTTC

v_call: TRBV9
j_call: TRBJ1-1
clone_size: -
d_call: -
cdr3_aa: CASSSTVLRENTEAFF
cdr3_nt: TGTGCCAGCAGCTCGACTGTCCTCCGGGAGAACACTGAAGCTTTCTTT

v_call: TRBV5-5
j_call: TRBJ1-2
clone_size: -
d_call: -
cdr3_aa: CASSLEQGYGYTF
cdr3_nt: TGTGCCAGCAGCTTGGAACAGGGCTATGGCTACACCTTC

v_call: TRBV14
j_call: TRBJ2-1
clone_size: -
d_call: -
cdr3_aa: CASSQVRVSYNEQFF
cdr3_nt: TGTGCCAGCAGCCAAGTTCGGGTTTCCTACAATGAGCAGTTCTTC

v_call: TRBV28
j_call: TRBJ1-5
clone_size: few
d_call: -
cdr3_aa: CASRTPASNQPQHF
cdr3_nt: TGTGCCAGCAGGACACCAGCTAGCAATCAGCCCCAGCATTTT

v_call: TRBV5-1
j_call: TRBJ2-7
clone_size: once
d_call: -
cdr3_aa: CASSLGLGVREQYF
cdr3_nt: TGCGCCAGCAGCTTGGGCTTGGGGGTGCGCGAGCAGTACTTC

v_call: TRBV7-8
j_call: TRBJ1-5
clone_size: few
d_call: -
cdr3_aa: CASSGLGGSNQPQHF
cdr3_nt: TGTGCCAGCAGCGGTCTAGGGGGGAGCAATCAGCCCCAGCATTTT

v_call: TRBV19
j_call: TRBJ2-3
clone_size: -
d_call: TRBD1
cdr3_aa: CASTTAGGDTQYF
cdr3_nt: TGTGCCAGTACCACGGCAGGGGGAGATACGCAGTATTTT

v_call: TRBV5-1
j_call: TRBJ2-7
clone_size: once
d_call: -
cdr3_aa: CASSLRQGSYEQYF
cdr3_nt: TGCGCCAGCAGCCTGAGGCAGGGGTCCTACGAGCAGTACTTC

v_call: TRBV30
j_call: TRBJ1-2
clone_size: -
d_call: TRBD1
cdr3_aa: CAWSVRRTGGYGYTF
cdr3_nt: TGTGCCTGGAGTGTACGCCGGACAGGGGGCTATGGCTACACCTTC

v_call: TRBV4-2
j_call: TRBJ1-2
clone_size: -
d_call: TRBD1
cdr3_aa: CASSSGQGSANYGYTF
cdr3_nt: TGTGCCAGCAGTTCCGGACAGGGGAGTGCTAACTATGGCTACACCTTC

v_call: TRBV27
j_call: TRBJ2-1
clone_size: -
d_call: -
cdr3_aa: CASSLYNEQFF
cdr3_nt: TGTGCCAGCAGTCTCTACAATGAGCAGTTCTTC

v_call: TRBV4-3
j_call: TRBJ2-5
clone_size: -
d_call: -
cdr3_aa: CASSRKQGRQETQYF
cdr3_nt: TGCGCCAGCAGCCGAAAACAGGGGAGGCAAGAGACCCAGTACTTC

v_call: TRBV7-7
j_call: TRBJ2-5
clone_size: -
d_call: -
cdr3_aa: CASSLGLEETQYF
cdr3_nt: TGTGCCAGCAGCTTAGGGCTAGAAGAGACCCAGTACTTC

v_call: TRBV5-6
j_call: TRBJ1-1
clone_size: -
d_call: TRBD1
cdr3_aa: CASSPDRAGQMRGPEAFF
cdr3_nt: TGTGCCAGCAGCCCGGACAGGGCGGGACAAATGAGGGGGCCTGAAGCTTTCTTT

v_call: TRBV7-6
j_call: TRBJ1-4
clone_size: -
d_call: -
cdr3_aa: CASSLRPRGGENEKLFF
cdr3_nt: TGTGCCAGCAGTTTAAGGCCTAGAGGGGGAGAAAATGAAAAACTGTTTTTT

v_call: TRBV6-8
j_call: TRBJ1-5
clone_size: few
d_call: TRBD1
cdr3_aa: CASRKSGTAHQPQHF
cdr3_nt: TGTGCCAGCAGAAAATCTGGGACAGCCCATCAGCCCCAGCATTTT

v_call: TRBV19
j_call: TRBJ2-7
clone_size: -
d_call: TRBD1
cdr3_aa: CASSKGQGALYEQYF
cdr3_nt: TGTGCCAGTAGCAAGGGACAGGGGGCTTTATACGAGCAGTACTTC

v_call: TRBV10-3
j_call: TRBJ2-1
clone_size: -
d_call: TRBD2
cdr3_aa: CAISPSGGLNEQFF
cdr3_nt: TGTGCCATCAGTCCTAGCGGGGGGCTCAATGAGCAGTTCTTC

v_call: TRBV30
j_call: TRBJ1-3
clone_size: -
d_call: -
cdr3_aa: CAWSERNTIYF
cdr3_nt: TGTGCCTGGAGTGAAAGGAACACCATATATTTT

v_call: TRBV7-9
j_call: TRBJ1-1
clone_size: few
d_call: -
cdr3_aa: CASSVTGNTEAFF
cdr3_nt: TGTGCCAGCAGCGTTACAGGGAACACTGAAGCTTTCTTT

v_call: TRBV25-1
j_call: TRBJ1-4
clone_size: -
d_call: -
cdr3_aa: CASSEHGGANEKLFF
cdr3_nt: TGTGCCAGCAGTGAACACGGGGGCGCTAATGAAAAACTGTTTTTT

v_call: TRBV7-9
j_call: TRBJ1-6
clone_size: -
d_call: -
cdr3_aa: CASSLDLSSPLHF
cdr3_nt: TGTGCCAGCAGCTTAGATCTAAGTTCACCCCTCCACTTT

v_call: TRBV7-8
j_call: TRBJ2-2
clone_size: -
d_call: TRBD1
cdr3_aa: CASSLALSYRTGSTGELFF
cdr3_nt: TGTGCCAGCAGCTTAGCGCTAAGCTACCGGACAGGGAGCACCGGGGAGCTGTTTTTT

v_call: TRBV7-2
j_call: TRBJ2-7
clone_size: -
d_call: TRBD2
cdr3_aa: CASRNGLAGAYEQYF
cdr3_nt: TGTGCCAGCCGCAACGGACTAGCGGGGGCCTACGAGCAGTACTTC

v_call: TRBV30
j_call: TRBJ2-7
clone_size: -
d_call: -
cdr3_aa: CAWSVPGVYEQYF
cdr3_nt: TGTGCCTGGAGTGTACCGGGGGTCTACGAGCAGTACTTC

v_call: TRBV6-5
j_call: TRBJ1-4
clone_size: -
d_call: -
cdr3_aa: CASSYSSGETNEKLFF
cdr3_nt: TGTGCCAGCAGTTACTCGTCGGGGGAGACTAATGAAAAACTGTTTTTT

v_call: TRBV27
j_call: TRBJ1-5
clone_size: once
d_call: -
cdr3_aa: CASREGTYSNQPQHF
cdr3_nt: TGTGCCAGCAGGGAGGGGACCTATAGCAATCAGCCCCAGCATTTT

v_call: TRBV6-4
j_call: TRBJ1-4
clone_size: -
d_call: -
cdr3_aa: CASSPTGHLSEKLFF
cdr3_nt: TGTGCCAGCAGTCCCACGGGACATCTTTCCGAAAAACTGTTTTTT

v_call: TRBV2
j_call: TRBJ1-1
clone_size: -
d_call: -
cdr3_aa: CASSEASLSGAFF
cdr3_nt: TGTGCCAGCAGTGAAGCCTCCCTCTCCGGGGCTTTCTTT

v_call: TRBV7-2
j_call: TRBJ2-5
clone_size: -
d_call: -
cdr3_aa: CASSFKGPAGTQYF
cdr3_nt: TGTGCCAGCAGCTTTAAAGGGCCCGCGGGGACCCAGTACTTC

v_call: TRBV7-9
j_call: TRBJ2-5
clone_size: -
d_call: -
cdr3_aa: CASSSETGLQFLFVETQYF
cdr3_nt: TGTGCCAGCAGCTCGGAAACAGGGTTGCAGTTTCTCTTCGTGGAGACCCAGTACTTC

v_call: TRBV7-2
j_call: TRBJ2-3
clone_size: -
d_call: TRBD2
cdr3_aa: CASSGRTSGGADTQYF
cdr3_nt: TGTGCCAGCAGTGGACGGACTAGCGGGGGGGCAGATACGCAGTATTTT